These 23 T cell receptor beta chains share one sample of origin, sequenced in a study of CD8 T cells in ankylosing spondylitis. MiXCR, run by TCRdb on the 5' RACE reads, gives a single entry per CDR3 protein. The sample carries 200,000 to 300,000 distinct CDR3 sequences, about 24% recorded once. The sequenced sample consisted of blood, either unsorted or a sorted T cell fraction (not recorded which). The receptors were gathered from a male donor with ankylosing spondylitis or in good health (not recorded which).

This clonotype was seen ten or more times. CDR3 coding DNA: TGCAGTGCTAGAGGACAGGGGGCCTTAAACGAGCAGTACTTC. This gives the protein CSARGQGALNEQYF. J is TRBJ2-7 and V is TRBV20-1, with TRBD1 identical over 10 bases. The J segment lost 5 bases and the V segment lost 1 base, leaving 5 bases of the junction unmatched. CDR1 and CDR2 (germline): DFQATT, SNEGSKA (reference sequence). The CDR3 consists of 14 residues.

The V gene is TRBV2, the J gene TRBJ2-7, with a possible D match to TRBD2 (6 bases). The CDR3 loop spans 14 amino acids. Trimming removed 4 bases from V and 2 bases from J, with 12 bases in between. Germline-derived CDR1 and CDR2 are SNHLY and FYNNEI. For the CDR3, the DNA is TGTGCCAGCAGTGCCGGGGGTGCCGCCTACGAGCAGTACTTC. Its translation: CASSAGGAAYEQYF.

This clonotype was seen at least ten times. The chain joins TRBV6-2 or TRBV6-3 to TRBJ1-2; no firm D call. Germline-derived CDR1 and CDR2 are MNHEY and SVGEGT. The CDR3 runs to 13 residues. The V gene lost 2 bases and the J gene lost 9 bases, with 13 bases spanning the gap. The CDR3 region has the DNA TGTGCCAGCAGTTACGGGATACCTTCGAGCTACACCTTC. Encoded protein: CASSYGIPSSYTF.

This clonotype came up a few times. V usage is TRBV27 and J usage is TRBJ1-6; 9 nucleotides align to TRBD1. The CDR3 runs to 15 residues. CDR1 MNHEY and CDR2 SMNVEV come from the germline V gene (reference sequence). J gave up 3 bases and V 6 bases, and 3 bases lay outside the gene matches. The CDR3 is CASSTDRGYNSPLHF. CDR3 nucleotides: TGTGCCAGCAGCACGGACAGGGGCTATAATTCACCCCTCCACTTT.

The chain links TRBV7-2 to TRBJ2-7, with TRBD1 identical over 8 bases. Germline lookup yields CDR1 SGHTA and CDR2 FQGNSA. This CDR3 comprises 15 residues. Losses at the gene ends were 1 base for V and 3 bases for J; bases not matched to a gene: 5. The CDR3 region is CASSLEGTGLYEQYF. CDR3 nucleotides: TGTGCCAGCAGCTTAGAGGGGACAGGTCTCTACGAGCAGTACTTC.

The rearrangement links TRBV6-5 to TRBJ2-5; 9 bases align to TRBD2. This CDR3 comprises 16 residues. CDR1 and CDR2 from the germline V gene are MNHEY and SVGAGI. Unmatched junction bases numbered 5, after V lost 0 bases and J lost 3 bases. The CDR3 DNA reads TGTGCCAGCAGTTACTCCTCGCGGGGGGGAAAAGAGACCCAGTACTTC. Its translation: CASSYSSRGGKETQYF.

This clonotype came up a few times. The chain employs TRBV12-3 or TRBV12-4 and TRBJ2-1; D possibly corresponds to TRBD2 (5 bases). Trimming left V 2 bases short and J 7 bases short, with 15 bases between. This CDR3 is built from 15 residues. CDR3 in amino acids: CASSLRVIGRNEQFF. The CDR3 bases are TGTGCCAGCAGTTTACGGGTAATAGGGAGAAATGAGCAGTTCTTC.

The chain is built from TRBV10-1 and TRBJ2-3; D tentatively reads TRBD1 or TRBD2 (5 bases each). V was shortened by 3 bases and J by 1 base, with 11 bases between the two germline ends. Germline CDR1 is WNHNN and CDR2 is SYGVQD (reference sequence). The CDR3 has 15 amino acids. The CDR3: CASSDGGGGTDTQYF. The DNA for the CDR3 is TGCGCCAGCAGTGATGGTGGGGGTGGCACAGATACGCAGTATTTT.

This clonotype was detected many times. The chain links TRBV3-1 to TRBJ2-7, with a weak D call TRBD1 (5 bases). The CDR3 spans 16 residues. V was pared by 0 bases and J by 0 bases, with 12 bases between. The V gene's germline CDR1 is LGHDT and CDR2 YNNKEL (reference sequence). The CDR3 nucleotides read TGTGCCAGCAGCCAAGATAAGGACATCTTCTCCTACGAGCAGTACTTC. This gives the protein CASSQDKDIFSYEQYF.

The chain links TRBV20-1 to TRBJ2-3; D possibly uses TRBD1 or TRBD2 (7 bases each). Germline V gives CDR1 DFQATT, CDR2 SNEGSKA (reference sequence). CDR3 length: 16 amino acids. Deletions cut 0 bases from V and 5 bases from J, with 18 bases between. The CDR3 here is CSAREAGRGRIDTQYF. In DNA form, the CDR3 reads TGCAGTGCTAGAGAGGCGGGGAGGGGGCGCATAGATACGCAGTATTTT.

This clonotype has a count of ten or more. The V gene is TRBV12-3 or TRBV12-4, the J gene TRBJ1-2, with 10 bases that match TRBD1. V dropped 5 bases and J dropped 8; count of bases not matched to a gene: 5. The length of the CDR3 is 13 residues. In DNA form, the CDR3 reads TGTGCCAGCAGTCACGGGACAGGGGACGGCTACACCTTC. Its protein is CASSHGTGDGYTF.

This clonotype was seen repeatedly, ten times or more. The gene calls are TRBV20-1 and TRBJ2-1, with D hard to call. The CDR3 contains 10 residues. CDR1 and CDR2 (germline): DFQATT, SNEGSKA (reference sequence). V was pared by 3 bases and J by 5 bases, with 2 bases between. The CDR3 bases are TGCAGTGCTAGTCACAATGAGCAGTTCTTC. Amino acids: CSASHNEQFF.

This clonotype showed up many times. The chain recombines TRBV5-6 with TRBJ1-2; no firm D call. Germline-derived CDR1 and CDR2 are SGHDT and YYEEEE. The V and J ends lost 2 bases and 8 bases respectively, with 13 bases between them. The CDR3 length is 13 residues. The CDR3 region has the DNA TGTGCCAGCAGCTTCGGCCAGGTGACGGGCTACACCTTC. This translates into CASSFGQVTGYTF.

This clonotype was observed many times. The V call is TRBV5-5, the J call TRBJ2-2, with 10 bases that match TRBD1. The ends lost 4 bases at V and 3 bases at J; junction bases unmatched: 3. Germline assignment: CDR1 SGHKS and CDR2 YYEKEE (reference sequence). This CDR3 contains 15 residues. The CDR3 coding sequence is TGTGCCAGCAGCCCGACAGGGGGCCACACCGGGGAGCTGTTTTTT. Translated: CASSPTGGHTGELFF.

This clonotype was recorded many times. The chain combines TRBV25-1 with TRBJ2-5; D is undetermined. V shed 4 bases and J shed 5 bases, with 11 bases lying between them. CDR3 length equals 13 residues. Germline V gene sequence: CDR1 MGHDK, CDR2 SYGVNS. The CDR3 sequence: CASSGDGRETQYF. CDR3 nucleotides: TGTGCCAGCAGTGGTGACGGCAGGGAGACCCAGTACTTC.

This clonotype was detected once. The chain links TRBV5-5 to TRBJ2-2; D is perhaps TRBD2 (6 bases). The germline V gene has CDR1 SGHKS and CDR2 YYEKEE (reference sequence). V was cut by 1 base and J by 0 bases, with 10 bases left in between. The CDR3 is made up of 16 amino acids. The CDR3 nucleotides read TGTGCCAGCAGCTTGATCGGGGGAACGAACACCGGGGAGCTGTTTTTT. Its translation is CASSLIGGTNTGELFF.

This clonotype appeared a few times. This chain uses TRBV20-1 with TRBJ1-4; no firm D call. The germline gives CDR1 DFQATT, CDR2 SNEGSKA (reference sequence). V was trimmed by 5 bases and J by 0 bases, leaving 13 bases between them. This CDR3 has 15 amino acids. The CDR3 loop reads CSARTDGATNEKLFF. The CDR3 nucleotides are TGCAGTGCTCGAACGGACGGTGCAACTAATGAAAAACTGTTTTTT.

A few counts support this clonotype. The chain combines TRBV6-1 with TRBJ2-3; D remains unclear. Germline CDR1 is MNHNS and CDR2 is SASEGT. V lost 9 bases to trimming and J lost 1 base, with 14 bases between them. The CDR3 covers 14 residues. CDR3 DNA: TGTGCCAGTTCCTTGATTCGACGCACAGATACGCAGTATTTT. It specifies CASSLIRRTDTQYF.

This clonotype has a count of ten or more. J is TRBJ1-4 and V is TRBV4-1; tentatively, D is TRBD1 (5 bases). Trimming stripped 0 bases from V and 14 bases from J, with 13 bases between. Germline loops: CDR1 MGHRA, CDR2 YSYEKL. The CDR3 consists of 13 residues. The CDR3, as DNA: TGCGCCAGCAGCCAAGATCTGCAGGGCCAGCTGTTTTTT. It yields the protein CASSQDLQGQLFF.

This clonotype was seen repeatedly, ten times or more. The chain carries TRBV20-1 and TRBJ2-7; D is perhaps TRBD1 (5 bases). The CDR3 spans 17 residues. CDR1 and CDR2 (germline): DFQATT, SNEGSKA (reference sequence). The V end was cut by 0 bases, the J end by 6 bases, with 24 bases between. CDR3 nucleotide sequence: TGCAGTGCTAGAGATCGTGTAAGGGGCACAAGGGTCCTCGAGCAGTACTTC. This sequence encodes CSARDRVRGTRVLEQYF.

This clonotype was counted ten times or more. The J gene is TRBJ1-1, the V gene TRBV5-1, with 8 bases lining up with TRBD1. Germline assignment: CDR1 SGHRS and CDR2 YFSETQ. The junction had 5 bases not matched to a gene; V was cut back by 0 bases and J by 4 bases. This CDR3 region has 15 residues. The CDR3 reads CASSLEGQGGTEAFF. CDR3 coding DNA: TGCGCCAGCAGCTTGGAAGGACAGGGAGGCACTGAAGCTTTCTTT.

The genes are TRBV21-1 and TRBJ2-1; TRBD1 reflects the table's D call only, with no check against the DNA. TRBV21-1 is reported as a pseudogene. The CDR3 runs 17 residues. As DNA, the CDR3 is TGTGCCAGCAGCAAAAGAGACGGGGACAGGGATTACAATGAGCAGTTCTTC. Its protein product is CASSKRDGDRDYNEQFF.

This clonotype was counted at least ten times. J is TRBJ1-2 and V is TRBV29-1, with 8 bases matching TRBD1. Germline-derived CDR1 and CDR2 are SQVTM and ANQGSEA. The CDR3 sequence is 12 residues long. The V segment lost 7 bases and the J segment 7 bases; nucleotides outside the gene matches: 8. The CDR3 here is CSATDRAGGYTF. The CDR3 bases are TGCAGCGCCACGGACAGGGCTGGTGGCTACACCTTC.